The 31 T cell receptor beta chains in this list originate from one sample, sequenced in a study of beta chain features in type 1 diabetes. Findings and limits, study-wide: Type 1 diabetes patients showed a moderate but significant shortening of TCRB CDR3s in all four CD4+ subsets.

All of the isolated RNA was reverse transcribed, so expressed TCRB transcripts were sequenced. Produced via immunoSEQ multiplex PCR; TCRdb's table is partial and in-frame only. The sample yields some 26,000 clones, 68% seen once. These receptors lack a known antigen. Specimen: stem cell memory CD4+ T cells from blood. These receptors were taken from a woman aged 40 to 55 with type 1 diabetes.

This rearrangement joins TRBV7-9 to TRBJ1-1, with D possibly TRBD1 on 5 matching bases. CDR3 length: 13 residues. CDR1 and CDR2 (germline): SEHNR, FQNEAQ (reference sequence). The V end lost 2 bases, the J end lost 5 bases, and 9 bases lay between the germline ends. CDR3 region: CASSLRQRTEAFF. The CDR3 region has the DNA TGTGCCAGCAGCTTACGACAGAGGACTGAAGCTTTCTTT.

This clone was seen a handful of times. CDR3 nucleotide sequence: TGTGCCAGCTCACCTACCCAGGGACAGGGGCTTGGTCAGCCCCAGCATTTT. It specifies CASSPTQGQGLGQPQHF. The J gene is TRBJ1-5, the V gene TRBV18; 10 bases match TRBD1. This CDR3 comprises 17 residues. From germline, CDR1 is KGHSH and CDR2 LQKENI. The V gene end was trimmed by 3 bases and the J gene end by 6 bases; junction bases not matched to a gene: 11.

V gene TRBV15 combines with J gene TRBJ2-7; 7 nucleotides line up with TRBD1. The CDR3 sequence is 15 residues long. The junction had 2 bases not matched to a gene; V was cut back by 0 bases and J by 0 bases. CDR1 is LNHNV, CDR2 YYDKDF, per germline (reference sequence). The CDR3, as DNA: TGTGCCACCAGCAGAGAGGGACAGAGCTCCTACGAGCAGTACTTC. Translation: CATSREGQSSYEQYF.

This clone was found a few times. CDR3 sequence (DNA): TGTGCCATCAGTGAACTTTCGAACACCGGGGAGCTGTTTTTT. This sequence encodes CAISELSNTGELFF. The chain employs TRBV10-3 and TRBJ2-2; D remains ambiguous. Looked up from germline, CDR1 is ENHRY and CDR2 is SYGVKD. V shed 3 bases and J shed 0 bases, with 5 bases lying between them. CDR3 size: 14 residues.

This chain uses TRBV25-1 with TRBJ1-3; TRBD1 agrees at 7 bases. The CDR3 totals 13 residues. Germline V gives CDR1 MGHDK, CDR2 SYGVNS. With 6 bases clipped from V and 4 bases from J, the junction kept 3 bases outside the gene matches. The DNA of the CDR3 is TGTGCCAGCAGGACAGGGCAGGGAAACACCATATATTTT. Encoded protein: CASRTGQGNTIYF.

This sequence joins TRBV6-6 and TRBJ2-5; 12 positions match TRBD2. CDR3 length: 14 residues. Trimming cost V 6 bases and J 5 bases; bases outside gene matches: 4. Looked up from germline, CDR1 is MNHNY and CDR2 is SVGAGI (reference sequence). This CDR3 reads CASRLAGGDETQYF. Here the CDR3 DNA reads TGTGCCAGCAGACTAGCGGGAGGCGACGAGACCCAGTACTTC.

The chain carries TRBV4-1 and TRBJ1-2; perhaps TRBD1 as D (5 bases). V lost 0 bases, J lost 4 bases, and 15 bases lay in between. The germline gives CDR1 MGHRA, CDR2 YSYEKL. CDR3 length: 16 amino acids. The CDR3 spells CASSQDVRGWGYGYTF. The CDR3, as DNA: TGCGCCAGCAGCCAAGATGTACGGGGGTGGGGCTATGGCTACACCTTC.

This chain uses TRBV7-2 with TRBJ2-7; 11 bases fit TRBD1. Germline V gene lookup returns CDR1 SGHTA and CDR2 FQGNSA. There are 16 residues in the CDR3. The J segment lost 2 bases and the V segment lost 5 bases, leaving 8 bases of the junction unmatched. The CDR3 coding sequence is TGTGCCAGCAGCCTCCTAGGGACAGGGGGAGCCTACGAGCAGTACTTC. Translated: CASSLLGTGGAYEQYF.

The J gene is TRBJ1-1, the V gene TRBV7-3; 9 positions match TRBD1. This CDR3 spans 15 amino acids. Per the germline V gene, CDR1 is SGHTA and CDR2 is FQGTGA. Germline trimming cut 0 bases from V and 7 bases from J; bases unmatched to any gene: 6. CDR3 in DNA: TGTGCCAGCAGCTTAACGGGACAGGGAAGTAATGAAGCTTTCTTT. This gives the protein CASSLTGQGSNEAFF.

This clone has just a few counts. The chain recombines TRBV7-9 with TRBJ1-1; unclear D gene. The CDR3 consists of 14 residues. V gave up 5 bases and J gave up 0 bases, with 10 bases separating them. CDR1 is SEHNR and CDR2 is FQNEAQ in the germline V gene (reference sequence). CDR3 nucleotide sequence: TGTGCCAGCAGCCTCCCCTTTATGAACACTGAAGCTTTCTTT. As protein: CASSLPFMNTEAFF.

This clone was detected only a few times. This chain uses TRBV4-3 with TRBJ2-1, with D possibly TRBD2 on 5 matching bases. Per the germline V gene, CDR1 is LGHNA and CDR2 is YSLEER. Trimming took off 1 base at V and 5 bases at J, with 21 bases between the two ends. The CDR3 totals 18 residues. The CDR3 spells CASSQVGIATPGDNEQFF. CDR3 DNA sequence: TGCGCCAGCAGCCAAGTAGGTATAGCGACCCCAGGAGACAATGAGCAGTTCTTC.

The chain has TRBV29-1 and TRBJ2-2; D gene unclear. The germline gives CDR1 SQVTM, CDR2 ANQGSEA. The CDR3 has 12 amino acids. V lost 6 bases to trimming and J lost 4 bases, with 9 bases between them. The CDR3 region is CSVTRATGELFF. The DNA of the CDR3 is TGCAGCGTGACAAGAGCCACCGGGGAGCTGTTTTTT.

The gene calls are TRBV28 and TRBJ1-2; 8 bases match TRBD1. The CDR3 is made up of 13 amino acids. Germline V gene lookup returns CDR1 MDHEN and CDR2 SYDVKM. Unmatched junction bases numbered 1, after V lost 4 bases and J lost 3 bases. The chain's CDR3 is CASSSQGDYGYTF. In DNA form, the CDR3 reads TGTGCCAGCAGTTCACAGGGGGACTATGGCTACACCTTC.

The V call is TRBV4-2, the J call TRBJ2-5; 9 nucleotides align to TRBD1. The CDR3 covers 15 residues. Germline values: CDR1 LGHNA, CDR2 YNFKEQ. The V segment lost 4 bases and the J segment 2 bases; nucleotides outside the gene matches: 5. The CDR3, as DNA: TGTGCCAGCAGCCTGGGACAGGGTAAACAAGAGACCCAGTACTTC. Its translation: CASSLGQGKQETQYF.

The V and J genes are TRBV4-1 and TRBJ2-2; D is possibly TRBD1 (6 bases). V lost 5 bases to trimming and J lost 7 bases, with 11 bases between them. The V gene's germline CDR1 is MGHRA and CDR2 YSYEKL. CDR3 size: 13 residues. The CDR3, as DNA: TGCGCCAGCAGCAAACAGGGCTACGGGGAGCTGTTTTTT. Translated: CASSKQGYGELFF.

A few counts support this clone. V is TRBV7-3 and J is TRBJ1-1; D is perhaps TRBD1 (5 bases). Trimming shortened V by 0 bases and J by 6 bases, and 8 bases separated the two germline ends. The CDR3 is 13 residues long. CDR1 and CDR2 from the germline V gene are SGHTA and FQGTGA. Written as DNA, the CDR3 is TGTGCCAGCAGCTTAACGCGGGGGGCTGAAGCTTTCTTT. Encoded protein: CASSLTRGAEAFF.

V gene TRBV11-2 combines with J gene TRBJ2-3; D is undetermined. The V gene lost 1 base and the J gene lost 0 bases, with 11 bases spanning the gap. This CDR3 has 16 amino acids. From germline, CDR1 is SGHAT and CDR2 FQNNGV. DNA for the CDR3: TGTGCCAGCAGCTTAGTAGGCGGTTCTAGCACAGATACGCAGTATTTT. As protein: CASSLVGGSSTDTQYF.

The rearrangement links TRBV11-1 to TRBJ2-2; a weak D match, TRBD1 (6 bases). CDR1 SGHAT and CDR2 FQDESV come from the germline V gene (reference sequence). This CDR3 contains 16 residues. V lost 4 bases to trimming and J lost 1 base, with 13 bases between them. The CDR3 loop is CASSSIQGWNTGELFF. The CDR3 nucleotides are TGTGCCAGCAGCTCAATACAGGGTTGGAACACCGGGGAGCTGTTTTTT.

The J gene is TRBJ1-1, the V gene TRBV10-3; D possibly corresponds to TRBD1 (5 bases). Trimming left V 3 bases short and J 3 bases short, with 8 bases between. The CDR3 runs to 13 residues. The germline V gene has CDR1 ENHRY and CDR2 SYGVKD. The CDR3 DNA follows: TGTGCCATCAGTGACAGGGAGGACACTGAAGCTTTCTTT. Translated, it gives CAISDREDTEAFF.

This chain connects TRBV18 to TRBJ2-2; tentatively, D is TRBD1 (5 bases). Germline assignment: CDR1 KGHSH and CDR2 LQKENI. The V gene lost 3 bases and the J gene lost 5 bases, with 22 bases spanning the gap. This CDR3 region has 18 residues. In DNA form, the CDR3 reads TGTGCCAGCTCACCTACCCCCGGGCAGGGTGGAAGGACCGGGGAGCTGTTTTTT. Translation gives CASSPTPGQGGRTGELFF. Together with reference TRBV18 and TRBJ2-2, the CDR3 gives the full variable domain: NAGVMQNPRHLVRRRGQEARLRCSPMKGHSHVYWYRQLPEEGLKFMVYLQKENIIDESGMPKERFSAEFPKEGPSILRIQQVVRGDSAAYFCASSPTPGQGGRTGELFFGEGSRLTVL.

The sample holds a few counts of this clone. The V gene is TRBV7-2, the J gene TRBJ2-6; D perhaps matches TRBD1 (5 bases). V lost 1 base to trimming and J lost 0 bases, with 10 bases between them. The CDR3 totals 17 residues. Looked up from germline, CDR1 is SGHTA and CDR2 is FQGNSA. This CDR3 is CASSLDRTLSGANVLTF. In DNA, the CDR3 is TGTGCCAGCAGCTTAGACAGGACCCTCTCTGGGGCCAACGTCCTGACTTTC.

J is TRBJ2-5 and V is TRBV4-3; 7 bases line up with TRBD2. From germline, CDR1 is LGHNA and CDR2 YSLEER. V lost 3 bases, J lost 5 bases, and 6 bases stayed unmatched. The CDR3 spans 14 residues. CDR3 region: CASSQGGRGETQYF. The CDR3 DNA is TGCGCCAGCAGCCAGGGGGGGAGGGGTGAGACCCAGTACTTC.

The rearrangement links TRBV28 to TRBJ1-1; D is ambiguous. CDR3 length: 14 amino acids. Germline CDR1 MDHEN, CDR2 SYDVKM. Trimming removed 2 bases from V and 0 bases from J, with 7 bases in between. CDR3 protein: CASSLGQVNTEAFF. The DNA of the CDR3 is TGTGCCAGCAGTTTAGGGCAGGTGAACACTGAAGCTTTCTTT.

A single count supports this clone. The same CDR3 can be traced to other DNA sequences in this sample. V is TRBV5-1 and J is TRBJ1-1; no clear D. Trimming pared 5 bases from V and 3 bases from J, leaving 5 bases between. CDR3 size: 11 residues. Per germline, CDR1 SGHRS and CDR2 YFSETQ. CDR3 sequence: CASSSDTEAFF. DNA of the CDR3: TGCGCCAGCAGTTCCGACACTGAAGCTTTCTTT.

The J gene is TRBJ1-2, the V gene TRBV7-9; TRBD1 is a possible D gene (6 bases). The V end was cut by 7 bases, the J end by 0 bases, with 21 bases between. The CDR3 spans 17 residues. CDR1 SEHNR and CDR2 FQNEAQ come from the germline V gene (reference sequence). The CDR3 loop reads CASTFTHAGETNYGYTF. The CDR3 coding sequence is TGTGCCAGCACCTTCACCCATGCAGGGGAGACTAACTATGGCTACACCTTC.

This clone came up a few times. The V and J genes are TRBV27 and TRBJ2-7; D gene uncertain. CDR1 is MNHEY and CDR2 is SMNVEV in the germline V gene (reference sequence). The CDR3 extends over 14 amino acids. Trimming shortened V by 3 bases and J by 5 bases, and 14 bases separated the two germline ends. The chain's CDR3 is CASSFSRGPHEQYF. The CDR3 DNA is TGTGCCAGCAGTTTCTCCCGAGGCCCCCACGAGCAGTACTTC.

This clone was recorded once. The rearrangement joins TRBV28 to TRBJ2-5, with 7 bases identical to TRBD2. Per the germline V gene, CDR1 is MDHEN and CDR2 is SYDVKM. The V segment lost 6 bases and the J segment 11 bases; nucleotides outside the gene matches: 18. This CDR3 has 15 amino acids. This chain's CDR3 is CASSPRGAGDLGQYF. The CDR3 nucleotides read TGTGCCAGCAGCCCTCGAGGCGCGGGGGACCTCGGACAGTACTTC.

V and J are TRBV6-6 and TRBJ2-7; D perhaps matches TRBD1 (5 bases). V lost 3 bases, J lost 4 bases, and 10 bases lay in between. Germline CDR1 MNHNY, CDR2 SVGAGI (reference sequence). CDR3 length: 13 residues. CDR3 DNA sequence: TGTGCCAGCAGTTATCCCGACAGATACGAGCAGTACTTC. It codes for CASSYPDRYEQYF.

The chain joins TRBV30 to TRBJ2-1, with a weak D call TRBD1 (5 bases). With 4 bases removed from V and 4 bases from J, the gap between germline ends came to 8 bases. The CDR3 totals 12 residues. In germline, CDR1 is GTSNPN, CDR2 SVGIG (reference sequence). The DNA for the CDR3 is TGTGCCTGGAACGCAGGGTACAATGAGCAGTTCTTC. It specifies CAWNAGYNEQFF.

The chain is built from TRBV4-3 and TRBJ2-1; D might be TRBD2 (6 bases). With 0 bases removed from V and 10 bases from J, the gap between germline ends came to 13 bases. From germline, CDR1 is LGHNA and CDR2 YSLEER. This CDR3 has 14 residues. DNA of the CDR3: TGCGCCAGCAGCCAAGATGGGAGGCGTCCGGAGCAGTTCTTC. Amino acid sequence: CASSQDGRRPEQFF.

CDR3 region: CASSSLAGPNTEAFF. The DNA of the CDR3 is TGTGCCAGCAGCTCCCTCGCGGGGCCCAACACTGAAGCTTTCTTT. The chain combines TRBV5-5 with TRBJ1-1, with a possible D match to TRBD1 (5 bases). The CDR3 covers 15 residues. In germline, CDR1 is SGHKS, CDR2 YYEKEE (reference sequence). V gave up 3 bases and J gave up 2 bases, with 14 bases separating them.